The entry below describes one TCR beta chain. Its antigen remains unknown. The germline CDR1 and CDR2 sequences are MDHEN and SYDVKM. Trimming cost V 7 bases and J 4 bases; bases outside gene matches: 13. The CDR3 runs to 16 residues. The data were obtained in a study of cytomegalovirus exposure and HLA in healthy donors. Findings of the study overall: Analyses of presence and absence presupposed an approximately uniform sequencing depth across donors. There was a cluster of highly shared sequence variants that was likely a sequencing artifact.

The PCR contained 60 Vbeta and 13 Jbeta primers. The data were produced by immunoSEQ multiplex PCR, yet TCRdb's version contains in-frame clones alone and is incomplete. The top ten hold around 1.5% of the sample, which has under 150,000 clones, roughly 70% seen once. Sequencing input: PBMCs. This clonotype was obtained from a woman aged 18 to 35 in good health and CMV-seronegative. The chain joins TRBV28 to TRBJ2-3; the match to TRBD2 covers 8 bases. The CDR3 DNA sequence: TGTGCCAGCATTTACGGGGGGGCTCGACTATCAGATACGCAGTATTTT. Translated: CASIYGGARLSDTQYF.